A single sample is the source of the 7 T cell receptor beta chains below, sequenced in a study of control samples from healthy donors and cancer patients. Using immunoSEQ multiplex PCR, the repertoire was profiled, and TCRdb retains in-frame clones only, with some absent. The table includes approximately 90,000 clones, approximately 86% detected once. What was sequenced was blood. The source is a man aged 25 to 40 in good health.

The chain employs TRBV7-9 and TRBJ2-2, with D unclear. Germline assignment: CDR1 SEHNR and CDR2 FQNEAQ (reference sequence). Trimming took off 2 bases at V and 6 bases at J, with 10 bases between the two ends. This CDR3 region has 14 residues. CDR3: CASSLNRVAGELFF. The CDR3 coding sequence is TGTGCCAGCAGCTTAAATAGGGTAGCCGGGGAGCTGTTTTTT.

The chain employs TRBV7-8 and TRBJ1-5; no clear D. The CDR3 spans 14 residues. Per the germline V gene, CDR1 is SGHVS and CDR2 is FQNEAQ. Trimming removed 4 bases at V and 7 bases at J, with 14 bases between. CDR3 bases: TGTGCCAGCAGCTCCGGACGGCGGGGACAGCCCCAGCATTTT. This encodes CASSSGRRGQPQHF.

This chain joins TRBV6-4 and TRBJ2-7; D not resolved. This CDR3 comprises 14 residues. Germline values: CDR1 MRHNA, CDR2 SNTAGT. Trimming took off 2 bases at V and 2 bases at J, with 10 bases between the two ends. CDR3 amino acids: CASSDLGTTYEQYF. CDR3 DNA sequence: TGTGCCAGCAGTGACCTAGGCACCACCTACGAGCAGTACTTC.

The rearrangement uses TRBV5-4 and TRBJ2-5; 11 bases match TRBD1. V was clipped by 3 bases and J by 5 bases; unmatched bases: 15. Germline lookup yields CDR1 SGHNT and CDR2 YYREEE (reference sequence). This CDR3 has 18 residues. The CDR3 protein is CASSSPMEDRGLKETQYF. CDR3 nucleotides: TGTGCCAGCAGCTCCCCAATGGAGGACAGGGGGCTTAAGGAGACCCAGTACTTC.

The chain links TRBV11-3 to TRBJ2-5; D is unclear. V gave up 4 bases and J gave up 7 bases, with 16 bases separating them. The CDR3 length is 14 residues. From germline, CDR1 is SGHNT and CDR2 YENEEA. Here the CDR3 DNA reads TGTGCCAGCAGCTCCAGTTATGAGCCCGGGACCCAGTACTTC. Protein: CASSSSYEPGTQYF.

The DNA of the CDR3 is TGTGCCAGCAGCTTACTCCCCGGGACGGAAGCTTTCTTT. Protein product: CASSLLPGTEAFF. V usage is TRBV7-3 and J usage is TRBJ1-1, with a possible D match to TRBD1 (5 bases). Deletions cut 2 bases from V and 8 bases from J, with 12 bases between. The germline V gene encodes CDR1 SGHTA and CDR2 FQGTGA. This CDR3 has 13 residues.

The chain has TRBV11-1 and TRBJ2-1; D may correspond to TRBD1 or TRBD2 (7 bases each). The germline V gene encodes CDR1 SGHAT and CDR2 FQDESV (reference sequence). Trimming removed 3 bases at V and 9 bases at J, with 18 bases between. This CDR3 has 15 residues. The DNA for the CDR3 is TGTGCCAGCAGCTTGGCGCGGGGGCAGGGGGGTGAGCAGTTCTTC. Translated, it gives CASSLARGQGGEQFF.